This T cell receptor beta chain was captured by sequencing in a study of cytomegalovirus exposure and HLA in healthy donors. About the research overall: Among about 200 million T cells, an earlier analysis found 117 million unique TCR beta sequences. Study-level findings and limits: Relative to the roughly 640-donor mean, N-insertions were reportedly fewer in an Asian-associated ancestry cluster in a later analysis. For cytomegalovirus status, the classifier reportedly gave diagnoses with high specificity and sensitivity. Follow-up analysis later connected one missense variant in DCLRE1C with trimming of TCR beta V- and J-genes.

Remarks on this clone: Its cognate antigen is unknown.

Looked up from germline, CDR1 is ENHRY and CDR2 is SYGVKD. The CDR3 sequence is 14 residues long. V was cut by 0 bases and J by 9 bases, with 13 bases left in between. 60 Vbeta and 13 Jbeta primers were used in PCR. Using immunoSEQ multiplex PCR, the repertoire was profiled, and TCRdb retains in-frame clones only, with some absent. The sample contains roughly 130,000 clones, roughly 77% of which appear only once. The source is a man under 40 in good health and CMV-seronegative. The sample was PBMCs. This chain joins TRBV10-3 and TRBJ2-3; D is perhaps TRBD1 (6 bases). The CDR3 spells CAISESTGYPTQYF. For the CDR3, the DNA is TGTGCCATCAGTGAGTCCACAGGGTACCCAACGCAGTATTTT.